This T cell receptor beta chain was documented in a study of blood T cell repertoires in COVID-19. Germline CDR1 and CDR2: MDHEN and SYDVKM. V lost 3 bases, J lost 3 bases, and 9 bases lay in between. The CDR3 has 15 amino acids. In the original analysis: Nucleated cell number was recorded as an estimate derived from reference gene primer amplification. The assay was immunoSEQ multiplex PCR, and TCRdb's table has in-frame clones only and misses some. The V and J calls and clone size were taken over from that table, and D and trimming were inferred from the DNA. The sample holds some 300,000 clones; approximately 90% are singletons and the top ten take roughly 2%. Participant ages covered about 18 to 89 years across around 22 US areas. Cohort placement rested on clinical history that participants reported themselves.

The rearrangement joins TRBV28 to TRBJ2-6, with D possibly matching TRBD2 (5 bases). Specimen: PBMCs or T cells enriched from blood (not recorded which). The sequence derives from a woman aged 55 to 70 in a cohort exposed to, infected with or recovered from COVID-19 (not recorded which). CDR3 in DNA: TGTGCCAGCAGTTTCCGAGGGTATGGGGCCAACGTCCTGACTTTC. It encodes CASSFRGYGANVLTF. Combining the CDR3 with reference TRBV28 and TRBJ2-6 gives the whole variable domain DVKVTQSSRYLVKRTGEKVFLECVQDMDHENMFWYRQDPGLGLRLIYFSYDVKMKEKGDIPEGYSVSREKKERFSLILESASTNQTSMYLCASSFRGYGANVLTFGAGSRLTVL.